These 12 T cell receptor beta chains were sequenced from one sample in a study of shared clonotypes between healthy human individuals. Sequencing used immunoSEQ multiplex PCR; TCRdb keeps in-frame clones, though not all of them. There are 2 million to 2.5 million clones in the sample; approximately 95% occur only once, and under 0.45% lies in the top ten. Material: naive CD4+ T cells from PBMCs. Described subset: CD45RA+ positively selected. Receptor source: a man aged 18 to 29 in good health. Some clones in this sample may be carry-over from other donors' samples.

Only one count was recorded for this clone. The chain uses TRBV28 and TRBJ2-6; D is perhaps TRBD1 (5 bases). V gave up 3 bases and J gave up 2 bases, with 11 bases separating them. Germline assignment: CDR1 MDHEN and CDR2 SYDVKM. The CDR3 consists of 16 residues. In DNA, the CDR3 is TGTGCCAGCAGTTTCACAGGAGCCCCTGGGGCCAACGTCCTGACTTTC. It is translated as CASSFTGAPGANVLTF.

This clone is a singleton in its sample. The chain has TRBV2 and TRBJ1-3; D unclear. The CDR3 is made up of 14 amino acids. Germline V CDR1 and CDR2: SNHLY, FYNNEI. Trimming removed 3 bases from V and 5 bases from J, with 11 bases in between. The CDR3 spells CASSEAGLRNTIYF. The CDR3 DNA sequence: TGTGCCAGCAGTGAGGCTGGCTTACGAAACACCATATATTTT.

The gene calls are TRBV11-2 and TRBJ2-7; 7 bases line up with TRBD1. The V gene's germline CDR1 is SGHAT and CDR2 FQNNGV. The CDR3 consists of 16 residues. Trimming at V came to 5 bases and at J to 4 bases, leaving 14 bases not matched to a gene. The chain's CDR3 is CASSPTDRLGNYEQYF. For the CDR3, the DNA is TGTGCCAGCAGCCCCACGGACAGGCTCGGAAATTACGAGCAGTACTTC.

The gene calls are TRBV5-1 and TRBJ2-2; D is unresolved. Germline CDR1 and CDR2: SGHRS and YFSETQ. The ends were cut back, 5 bases at V and 6 bases at J, with 17 bases in the middle. This CDR3 is built from 15 residues. The CDR3 spells CASRPLAYGAGELFF. As DNA, the CDR3 is TGCGCCAGCAGACCTTTAGCATACGGCGCCGGGGAGCTGTTTTTT. Drawing the rest from reference TRBV5-1 and TRBJ2-2, the complete variable domain is KAGVTQTPRYLIKTRGQQVTLSCSPISGHRSVSWYQQTPGQGLQFLFEYFSETQRNKGNFPGRFSGRQFSNSRSEMNVSTLELGDSALYLCASRPLAYGAGELFFGEGSRLTVL.

The J gene is TRBJ2-1, the V gene TRBV5-1, with a tentative D call TRBD2 (5 bases). The V gene lost 2 bases and the J gene lost 0 bases, with 12 bases spanning the gap. Germline V CDR1 and CDR2: SGHRS, YFSETQ. The CDR3 is 16 residues long. CDR3 sequence reads: CASSFEGSPSYNEQFF. The CDR3 DNA sequence: TGCGCCAGCAGCTTTGAGGGTTCTCCCTCCTACAATGAGCAGTTCTTC.

This chain links TRBV5-6 with TRBJ2-6; D not certain. This CDR3 region has 14 residues. Germline V gives CDR1 SGHDT, CDR2 YYEEEE. Trimming shortened V by 5 bases and J by 0 bases, and 6 bases separated the two germline ends. CDR3 sequence: CASSPSSGANVLTF. DNA for the CDR3: TGTGCCAGCAGTCCAAGCTCTGGGGCCAACGTCCTGACTTTC.

V gene TRBV5-4 combines with J gene TRBJ2-1; TRBD2 matches 12 bases. Trimming cost V 2 bases and J 12 bases; bases outside gene matches: 9. Germline assignment: CDR1 SGHNT and CDR2 YYREEE (reference sequence). This CDR3 region has 15 residues. The CDR3 region is CASSFRASGRVLQFF. CDR3 in DNA: TGTGCCAGCAGCTTTAGGGCTAGCGGGAGGGTACTGCAGTTCTTC.

Worth noting for this clone: At the DNA level, this CDR3 is encoded by other sequences in the same sample as well. V usage is TRBV5-1 and J usage is TRBJ2-7, with D possibly being TRBD2 (6 bases). CDR1 and CDR2 from the germline V gene are SGHRS and YFSETQ. Trimming shortened V by 0 bases and J by 0 bases, and 10 bases separated the two germline ends. The CDR3 totals 15 residues. The CDR3 is CASSLAAGTSYEQYF. In nucleotides, the CDR3 is TGCGCCAGCAGCTTGGCGGCGGGAACCTCCTACGAGCAGTACTTC.

The chain uses TRBV12-2 and TRBJ1-5; the tabulated D call, TRBD1, remains unverified against the DNA. TRBV12-2 is marked as a pseudogene. The CDR3 sequence is 16 residues long. In nucleotides, the CDR3 is TGTGCAAGTCGCCTCCTGGCACGTTCGAGCAATCAGCCCCAGCATTTT. Translated, it gives CASRLLARSSNQPQHF.

The CDR3 spells CAIPGQGFGYTF. Written as DNA, the CDR3 is TGTGCCATCCCGGGACAGGGTTTTGGCTACACCTTC. V is TRBV7-9 and J is TRBJ1-2, with 9 bases aligning to TRBD1. The CDR3 extends over 12 amino acids. With V trimmed by 10 bases and J by 7 bases, 7 bases remained unmatched. Germline loops: CDR1 SEHNR, CDR2 FQNEAQ (reference sequence).

This clone was recorded many times. The rearrangement uses TRBV27 and TRBJ2-7, with TRBD1 matching over 9 bases. CDR3 length: 14 amino acids. The germline CDR1 and CDR2 sequences are MNHEY and SMNVEV (reference sequence). V shed 6 bases and J 2 bases; nucleotides not matched to a gene: 5. The CDR3 sequence is CASRWGQGPYEQYF. The CDR3 DNA reads TGTGCCAGCAGGTGGGGACAGGGTCCCTACGAGCAGTACTTC.

This chain connects TRBV6-5 to TRBJ1-2, with D maybe TRBD1 (5 bases). CDR1 MNHEY and CDR2 SVGAGI come from the germline V gene. This CDR3 comprises 14 residues. V dropped 2 bases and J dropped 6 bases, with 13 bases sitting between them. The CDR3 sequence: CASSYGDSLNGYTF. CDR3 bases: TGTGCCAGCAGTTACGGTGACAGTTTAAATGGCTACACCTTC.